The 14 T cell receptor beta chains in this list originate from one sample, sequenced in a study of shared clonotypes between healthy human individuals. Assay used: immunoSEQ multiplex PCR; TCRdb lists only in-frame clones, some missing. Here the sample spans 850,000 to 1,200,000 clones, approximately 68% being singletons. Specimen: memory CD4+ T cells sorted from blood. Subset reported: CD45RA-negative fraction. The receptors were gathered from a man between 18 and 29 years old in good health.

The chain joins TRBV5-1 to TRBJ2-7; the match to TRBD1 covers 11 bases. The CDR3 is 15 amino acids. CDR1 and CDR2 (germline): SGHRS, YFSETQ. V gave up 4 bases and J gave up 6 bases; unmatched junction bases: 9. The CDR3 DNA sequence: TGCGCCAGCAGCCCGGGACAGGGGGGTTCCGGCGAGCAGTACTTC. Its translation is CASSPGQGGSGEQYF.

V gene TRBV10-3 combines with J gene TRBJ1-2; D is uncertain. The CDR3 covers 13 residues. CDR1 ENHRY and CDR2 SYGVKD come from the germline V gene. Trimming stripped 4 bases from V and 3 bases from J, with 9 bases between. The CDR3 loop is CAISGPADYGYTF. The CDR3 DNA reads TGTGCCATCAGTGGTCCCGCGGACTATGGCTACACCTTC.

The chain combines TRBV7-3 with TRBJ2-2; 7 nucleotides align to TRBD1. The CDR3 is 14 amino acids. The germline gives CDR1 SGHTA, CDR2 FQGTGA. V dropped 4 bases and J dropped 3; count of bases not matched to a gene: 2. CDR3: CASSSGQHTGELFF. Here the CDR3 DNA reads TGTGCCAGCAGCTCGGGACAGCACACCGGGGAGCTGTTTTTT. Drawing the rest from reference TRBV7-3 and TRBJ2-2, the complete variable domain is GAGVSQTPSNKVTEKGKYVELRCDPISGHTALYWYRQSLGQGPEFLIYFQGTGAADDSGLPNDRFFAVRPEGSVSTLKIQRTERGDSAVYLCASSSGQHTGELFFGEGSRLTVL.

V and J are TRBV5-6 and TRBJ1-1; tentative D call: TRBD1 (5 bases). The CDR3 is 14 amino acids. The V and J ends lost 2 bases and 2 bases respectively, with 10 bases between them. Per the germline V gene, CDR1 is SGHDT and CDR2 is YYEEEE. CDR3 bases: TGTGCCAGCAGCTTAGGGGACGGCAACACTGAAGCTTTCTTT. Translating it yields CASSLGDGNTEAFF.

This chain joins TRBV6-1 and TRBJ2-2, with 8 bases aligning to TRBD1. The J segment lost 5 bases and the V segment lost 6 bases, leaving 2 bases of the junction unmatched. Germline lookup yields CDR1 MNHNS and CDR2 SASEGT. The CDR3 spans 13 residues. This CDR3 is CASRDRVTGELFF. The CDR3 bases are TGTGCCAGCAGGGACAGGGTGACCGGGGAGCTGTTTTTT.

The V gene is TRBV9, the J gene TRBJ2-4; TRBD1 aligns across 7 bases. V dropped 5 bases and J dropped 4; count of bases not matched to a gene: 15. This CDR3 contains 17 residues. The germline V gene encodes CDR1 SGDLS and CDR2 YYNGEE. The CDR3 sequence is CASRTPTGCLDKNIQYF. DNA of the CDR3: TGTGCCAGCAGGACCCCGACAGGGTGCCTCGATAAAAACATTCAGTACTTC.

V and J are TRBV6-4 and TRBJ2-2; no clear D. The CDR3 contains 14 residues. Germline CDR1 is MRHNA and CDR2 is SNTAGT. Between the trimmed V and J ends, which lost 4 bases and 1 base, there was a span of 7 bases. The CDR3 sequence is CASSATENTGELFF. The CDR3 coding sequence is TGTGCCAGCAGTGCCACTGAGAACACCGGGGAGCTGTTTTTT.

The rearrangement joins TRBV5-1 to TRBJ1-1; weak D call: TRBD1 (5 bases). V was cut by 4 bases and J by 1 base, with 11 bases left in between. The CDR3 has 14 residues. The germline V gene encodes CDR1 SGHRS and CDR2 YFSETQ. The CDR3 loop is CASSRGRQNTEAFF. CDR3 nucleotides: TGCGCCAGCAGCCGGGGACGGCAGAACACTGAAGCTTTCTTT.

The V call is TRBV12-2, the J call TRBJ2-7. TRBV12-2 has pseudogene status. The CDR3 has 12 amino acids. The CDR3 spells CASRFCSYEQYF. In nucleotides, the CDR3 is TGTGCAAGTCGCTTTTGCTCCTACGAGCAGTACTTC.

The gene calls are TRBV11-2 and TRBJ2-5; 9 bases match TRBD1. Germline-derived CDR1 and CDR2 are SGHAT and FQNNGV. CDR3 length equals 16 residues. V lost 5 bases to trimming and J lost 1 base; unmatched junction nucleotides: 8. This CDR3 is CASSHLGDRAQETQYF. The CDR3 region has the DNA TGTGCCAGCAGCCATTTAGGGGACAGGGCCCAAGAGACCCAGTACTTC. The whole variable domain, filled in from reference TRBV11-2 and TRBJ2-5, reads EAGVAQSPRYKIIEKRQSVAFWCNPISGHATLYWYQQILGQGPKLLIQFQNNGVVDDSQLPKDRFSAERLKGVDSTLKIQPAKLEDSAVYLCASSHLGDRAQETQYFGPGTRLLVL.

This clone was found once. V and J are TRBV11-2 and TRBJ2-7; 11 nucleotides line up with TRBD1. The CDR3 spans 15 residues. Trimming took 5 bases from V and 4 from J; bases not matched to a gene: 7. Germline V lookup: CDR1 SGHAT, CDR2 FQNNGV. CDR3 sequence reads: CASSMGQGGGYEQYF. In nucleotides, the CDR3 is TGTGCCAGCAGCATGGGACAGGGGGGAGGTTACGAGCAGTACTTC.

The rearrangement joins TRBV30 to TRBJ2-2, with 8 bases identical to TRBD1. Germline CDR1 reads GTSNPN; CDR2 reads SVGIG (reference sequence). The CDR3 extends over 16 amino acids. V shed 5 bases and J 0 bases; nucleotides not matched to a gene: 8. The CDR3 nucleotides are TGTGCCTGGGTTGGACCGGACAGGGCGAACACCGGGGAGCTGTTTTTT. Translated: CAWVGPDRANTGELFF.

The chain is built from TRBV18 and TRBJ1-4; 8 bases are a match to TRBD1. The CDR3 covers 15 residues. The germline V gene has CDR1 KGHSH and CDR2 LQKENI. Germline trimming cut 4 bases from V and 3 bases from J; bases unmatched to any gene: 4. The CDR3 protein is CASSLQGGPNEKLFF. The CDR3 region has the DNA TGTGCCAGCTCACTACAGGGGGGACCTAATGAAAAACTGTTTTTT.

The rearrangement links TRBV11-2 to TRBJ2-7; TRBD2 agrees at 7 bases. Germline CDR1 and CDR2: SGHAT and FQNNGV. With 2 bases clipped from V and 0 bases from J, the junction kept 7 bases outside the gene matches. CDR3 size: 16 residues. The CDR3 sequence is CASSLHLSGTSYEQYF. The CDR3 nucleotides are TGTGCCAGCAGCTTACACCTGAGCGGGACCTCCTACGAGCAGTACTTC. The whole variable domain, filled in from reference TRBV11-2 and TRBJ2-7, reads EAGVAQSPRYKIIEKRQSVAFWCNPISGHATLYWYQQILGQGPKLLIQFQNNGVVDDSQLPKDRFSAERLKGVDSTLKIQPAKLEDSAVYLCASSLHLSGTSYEQYFGPGTRLTVT.